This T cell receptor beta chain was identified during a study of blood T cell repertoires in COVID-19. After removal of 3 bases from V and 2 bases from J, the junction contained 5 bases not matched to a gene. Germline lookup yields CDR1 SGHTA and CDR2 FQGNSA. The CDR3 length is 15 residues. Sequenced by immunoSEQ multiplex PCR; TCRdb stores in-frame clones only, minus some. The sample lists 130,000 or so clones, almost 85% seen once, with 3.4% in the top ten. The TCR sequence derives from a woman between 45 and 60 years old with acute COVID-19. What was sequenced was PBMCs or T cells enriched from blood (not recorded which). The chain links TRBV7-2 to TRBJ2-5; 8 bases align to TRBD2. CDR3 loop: CASSLQAGDQETQYF. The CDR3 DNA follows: TGTGCCAGCAGCTTGCAAGCGGGAGATCAAGAGACCCAGTACTTC.